The sequence of this T cell receptor beta chain was determined in a study of shared clonotypes between healthy human individuals. Only CD45RO-negative cells positively selected for CCR7 counted as naive CD8 cells, so terminally differentiated effector memory CD45RA+ cells were excluded. For this clone: The same CDR3 can be traced to other DNA sequences in this sample.

CDR1 is SGHDT, CDR2 YYEEEE, per germline. This CDR3 spans 13 amino acids. The V end lost 2 bases, the J end lost 3 bases, and 8 bases lay between the germline ends. In the authors' workflow: ImmunoSEQ output lacked quality scores and full-length reads, limiting matched filtering. Sequencing used immunoSEQ multiplex PCR; TCRdb keeps in-frame clones, though not all of them. Clone size and V and J calls were adopted from that table, with D and trimming inferred from the DNA. The sample has nearly 2 million clones, roughly 95% seen once. Sequencing was carried out using naive CD8+ T cells sorted from blood. This rearrangement joins TRBV5-6 to TRBJ2-5; TRBD2 is a possible D gene (6 bases). The receptor was derived from a man in his late teens or twenties in good health. CDR3 bases: TGTGCCAGCAGCTTTGGCGGGGAAGAGACCCAGTACTTC. Its protein is CASSFGGEETQYF.